The rows below give T cell receptor beta chains drawn from one sample of a study of cytomegalovirus exposure and HLA in healthy donors. Sequenced by immunoSEQ multiplex PCR; TCRdb stores in-frame clones only, minus some. The repertoire holds about 150,000 clones, with 65% to 80% as singletons. The specimen sequenced was PBMCs. All receptors derive from a man aged 25 to 40 in good health and CMV-seronegative. The CDR3 runs from the conserved cysteine through the conserved F or W. A D gene is named only where the DNA matches it firmly. Size tells how often a clone was seen (once, few, many) or the class of an expanded clone, and some rows leave it out.

TRBV7-8	NA	NA	TRBJ2-6	17	TGTGCCAGCAGCGCCTCGACAGGAACCTCTGGGGCCAACGTCCTGACTTTC	CASSASTGTSGANVLTF
TRBV15	NA	NA	TRBJ2-1	16	TGTGCCACCAGCAGAAACAGGGACGTCTCCTACAATGAGCAGTTCTTC	CATSRNRDVSYNEQFF
TRBV5-5	few	NA	TRBJ2-1	16	TGTGCCAGCAGCTTTGTCATCGGGAGCTCCTACAATGAGCAGTTCTTC	CASSFVIGSSYNEQFF
TRBV18	few	NA	TRBJ2-1	14	TGTGCCAGCTCACGGTCGGACTCTCTCAATGAGCAGTTCTTC	CASSRSDSLNEQFF
TRBV9	NA	TRBD2	TRBJ2-5	15	TGTGCCAGCAGCCCTGGACTAGCGGGGTTAGAGACCCAGTACTTC	CASSPGLAGLETQYF
TRBV7-2	NA	NA	TRBJ2-4	14	TGTGCCAGCAGCCCCCCGGGAGCCAAAAACATTCAGTACTTC	CASSPPGAKNIQYF
TRBV28	NA	TRBD1	TRBJ2-7	16	TGTGCCAGCAGTGCCCCGGGTCAGGGGGCGAGGTACGAGCAGTACTTC	CASSAPGQGARYEQYF
TRBV6-5	NA	NA	TRBJ1-5	15	TGTGCCAGCAGTTACAGGGCAGGGTTTAGTGAGCCCCAGCATTTT	CASSYRAGFSEPQHF
TRBV6-1	NA	TRBD2	TRBJ2-5	14	TGTGCCAGCATTAAAACTAGCGGGTCGGAGACCCAGTACTTC	CASIKTSGSETQYF
TRBV11-3	few	TRBD2	TRBJ2-5	15	TGTGCCAGCAGCTTACGTGGCGGGGGGGGAGAGACCCAGTACTTC	CASSLRGGGGETQYF
TRBV4-2	NA	TRBD1	TRBJ2-5	16	TGTGCCAGCAGCCAAGCTGGGACAGCCTCCCAAGAGACCCAGTACTTC	CASSQAGTASQETQYF
TRBV4-2	NA	NA	TRBJ1-1	15	TGTGCCAGCAGCCCTTCCGCGGGGAAGGGCACTGAAGCTTTCTTT	CASSPSAGKGTEAFF
TRBV5-4	NA	TRBD2	TRBJ2-4	14	TGTGCCAGCAGCTTGGCGGGAGGAGGGGACATTCAGTACTTC	CASSLAGGGDIQYF
TRBV27	NA	TRBD2	TRBJ2-4	19	TGTGCCAGCAGTCTCCACGGGACTAGCGGGATGCTAGCCAAAAACATTCAGTACTTC	CASSLHGTSGMLAKNIQYF
TRBV5-1	NA	TRBD2	TRBJ2-1	15	TGCGCCAGCAGCCTAGCGGGAGGGTTCTACAATGAGCAGTTCTTC	CASSLAGGFYNEQFF